This T cell receptor (beta chain) came from a study of T cells in Graves' hyperthyroidism and ophthalmopathy. Study summary: Peripheral blood was drawn at first diagnosis, prior to all treatment. Study outcomes and limitations: Most thyroid-expanded clonotypes above 0.001 were also found in blood. Median prediction lead before ophthalmopathy onset was about 6.3 months with the model.

This clonotype was observed many times. The antigen is undetermined. The CDR3 has 15 amino acids. Germline V gene sequence: CDR1 SGHTS, CDR2 YDEGEE. V lost 4 bases and J lost 3; bases outside the gene matches: 6. It was RNA transcripts that yielded the amplified TCR beta CDR3 regions. HTBI primers were the set used in a first-round RT-PCR of the TCR CDR3. TCRdb analysed the multiplex PCR reads with MiXCR anew, one entry per CDR3 protein. The sample consists of 730,000 or so distinct CDR3 sequences, around a sixth of them appearing once. The sequence was collected from a woman in her 50s with Graves' hyperthyroidism that later progressed to Graves' ophthalmopathy. This chain joins TRBV5-8 and TRBJ2-3, with 9 bases that match TRBD1. Material: blood. CDR3 nucleotide sequence: TGTGCCAGCAGCCCCACAGGGGGCGGAACAGATACGCAGTATTTT. Translated, it gives CASSPTGGGTDTQYF.